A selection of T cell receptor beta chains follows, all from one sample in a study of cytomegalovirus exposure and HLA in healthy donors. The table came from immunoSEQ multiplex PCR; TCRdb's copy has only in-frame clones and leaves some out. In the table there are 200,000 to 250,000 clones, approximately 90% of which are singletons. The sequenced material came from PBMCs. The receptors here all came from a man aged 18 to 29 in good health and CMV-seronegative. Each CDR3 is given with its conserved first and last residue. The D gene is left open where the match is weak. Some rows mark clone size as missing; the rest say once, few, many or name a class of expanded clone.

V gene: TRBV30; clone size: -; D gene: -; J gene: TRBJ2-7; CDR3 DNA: TGTGCCTGGAGCTCATCCCCAGGGGGGTCCGAGCAGTACTTC; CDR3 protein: CAWSSSPGGSEQYF
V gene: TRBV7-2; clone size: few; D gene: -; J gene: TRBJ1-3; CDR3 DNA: TGTGCCAGCTTCCCAGCGGGGCCACGAAACACCATATATTTT; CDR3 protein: CASFPAGPRNTIYF
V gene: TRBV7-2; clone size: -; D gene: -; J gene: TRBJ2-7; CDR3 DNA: TGTGCCAGCAGCCTAGGGGGAGGGGGCTCCTACGAGCAGTACTTC; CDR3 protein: CASSLGGGGSYEQYF
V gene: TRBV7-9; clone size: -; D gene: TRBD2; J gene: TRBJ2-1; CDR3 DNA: TGTGCCAGCAGCTTACTAGCGGGGGTTACCTACAATGAGCAGTTCTTC; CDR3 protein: CASSLLAGVTYNEQFF
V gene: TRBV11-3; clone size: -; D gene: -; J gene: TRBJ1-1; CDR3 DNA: TGTGCCAGCAGCTTCGGGGGTGAAGCTTTCTTT; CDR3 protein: CASSFGGEAFF
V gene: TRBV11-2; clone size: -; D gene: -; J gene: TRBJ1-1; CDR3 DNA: TGTGCCAGCAGCCCCCCCCAGGGTAGGAGTGAAGCTTTCTTT; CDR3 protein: CASSPPQGRSEAFF
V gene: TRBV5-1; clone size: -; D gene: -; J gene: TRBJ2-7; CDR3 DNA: TGCGCCAGCAGCTCCTGGACGGACAGCTACGAGCAGTACTTC; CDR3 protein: CASSSWTDSYEQYF
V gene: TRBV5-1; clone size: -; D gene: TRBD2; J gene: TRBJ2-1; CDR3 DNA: TGCGCCAGCAGCTTGGGACTAGCGGGGTATGAGCAGTTCTTC; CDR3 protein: CASSLGLAGYEQFF
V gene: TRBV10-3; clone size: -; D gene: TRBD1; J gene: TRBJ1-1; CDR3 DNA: TGTGCCATCAGTGGAACACAGGGGGAGGGGGTTGAAGCTTTCTTT; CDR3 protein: CAISGTQGEGVEAFF
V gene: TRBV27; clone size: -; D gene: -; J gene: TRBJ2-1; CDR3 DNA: TGTGCCAGCAGTCCATTAGTTTCGAGATTGGTGGGCCAATACAATGAGCAGTTCTTC; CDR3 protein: CASSPLVSRLVGQYNEQFF
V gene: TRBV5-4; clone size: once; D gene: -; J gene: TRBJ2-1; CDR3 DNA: TGTGCCAGCAGCGGGCAACCTAGCGCCAAGGGGAATGAGCAGTTCTTC; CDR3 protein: CASSGQPSAKGNEQFF
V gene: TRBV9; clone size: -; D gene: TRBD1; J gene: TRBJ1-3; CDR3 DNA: TGTGCCAGCAGCCCAACGAGGGGGCCTGGAAACACCATATATTTT; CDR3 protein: CASSPTRGPGNTIYF
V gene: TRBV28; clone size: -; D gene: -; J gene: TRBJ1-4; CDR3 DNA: TGTGCCAGCACCAAAAGGTGGCAGGCAGGGGAAAAACTGTTTTTT; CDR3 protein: CASTKRWQAGEKLFF
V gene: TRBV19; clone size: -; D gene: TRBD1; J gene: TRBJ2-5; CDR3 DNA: TGTGCCAGTAGTCCCCGGGGTCGGACAGGGCAAGAGACCCAGTACTTC; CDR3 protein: CASSPRGRTGQETQYF
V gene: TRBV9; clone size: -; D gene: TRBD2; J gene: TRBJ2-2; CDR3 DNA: TGTGCCAGCAGCCCCACCGGGGGGTCGGGGGAGCTGTTTTTT; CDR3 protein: CASSPTGGSGELFF
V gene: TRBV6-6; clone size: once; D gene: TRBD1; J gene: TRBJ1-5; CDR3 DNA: TGTGCCAGCAGTCGTGACAGGGGTGATTTTGGTCAGCCCCAGCATTTT; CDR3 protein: CASSRDRGDFGQPQHF
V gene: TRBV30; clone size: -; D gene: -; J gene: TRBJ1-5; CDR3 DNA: TGTGCCTGGAGTGACCCACTTGGTGTCAAACAGCCCCAGCATTTT; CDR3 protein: CAWSDPLGVKQPQHF
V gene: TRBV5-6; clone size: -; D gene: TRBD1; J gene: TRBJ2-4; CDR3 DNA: TGTGCCAGCAGCTTGAGAGGACAGGGGGCTGGGAACATTCAGTACTTC; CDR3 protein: CASSLRGQGAGNIQYF
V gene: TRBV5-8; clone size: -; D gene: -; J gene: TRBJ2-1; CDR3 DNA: TGTGCCAGCAGCCGTCGGGTTGAGCAGTTCTTC; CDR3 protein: CASSRRVEQFF
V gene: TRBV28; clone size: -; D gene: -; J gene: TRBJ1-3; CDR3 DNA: TGTGCCAGCAGTTTCGGGTTAGGCTCTGGAAACACCATATATTTT; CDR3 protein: CASSFGLGSGNTIYF
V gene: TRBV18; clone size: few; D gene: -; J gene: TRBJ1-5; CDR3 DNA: TGTGCCAGCTCACCACAGGGGGTTTATAATCAGCCCCAGCATTTT; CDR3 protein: CASSPQGVYNQPQHF
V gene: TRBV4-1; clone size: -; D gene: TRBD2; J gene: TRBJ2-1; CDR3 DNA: TGCGCCAGCAGCCAAGAACCTGGACTAGCGGGAGAAGAGCAGTTCTTC; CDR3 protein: CASSQEPGLAGEEQFF
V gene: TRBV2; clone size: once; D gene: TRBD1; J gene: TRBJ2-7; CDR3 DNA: TGTGCCAGCAGTGAAGCGCCCAAGGACAGGGTCTACGAGCAGTACTTC; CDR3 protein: CASSEAPKDRVYEQYF
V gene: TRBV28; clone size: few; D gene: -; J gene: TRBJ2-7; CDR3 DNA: TGTGCCAGCAGGCTACCGGGACATAGCTCCTACGAGCAGTACTTC; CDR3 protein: CASRLPGHSSYEQYF
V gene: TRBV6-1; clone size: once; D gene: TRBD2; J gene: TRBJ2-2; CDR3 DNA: TGTGCCAGCAGTGAAAGGGCGAGGACTAGCAGGACCGGGGAGCTGTTTTTT; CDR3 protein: CASSERARTSRTGELFF
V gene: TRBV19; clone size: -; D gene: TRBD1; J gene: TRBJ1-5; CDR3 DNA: TGTGCCAGTAGTATAAGGGGAGACAGGGGTCAGCCCCAGCATTTT; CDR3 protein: CASSIRGDRGQPQHF
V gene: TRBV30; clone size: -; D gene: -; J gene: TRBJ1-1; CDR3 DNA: TGTGCCTGGAACTCAGGGGTGGTGAAGAACACTGAAGCTTTCTTT; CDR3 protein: CAWNSGVVKNTEAFF
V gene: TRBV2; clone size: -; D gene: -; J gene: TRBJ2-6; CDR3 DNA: TGTGCCAGCAGATACACAGGACATTTATTCGGTCTACGGTTACCTGCTGGGGCCAACGTCCTGACTTTC; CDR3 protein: CASRYTGHLFGLRLPAGANVLTF
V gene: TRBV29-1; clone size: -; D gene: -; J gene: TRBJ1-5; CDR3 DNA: TGCAGCGTTACCCCAGATAGCAATCAGCCCCAGCATTTT; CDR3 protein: CSVTPDSNQPQHF
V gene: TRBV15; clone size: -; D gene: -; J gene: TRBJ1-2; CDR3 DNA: TGTGCCACCAGCGAACAGGGATCCTATGGCTACACCTTC; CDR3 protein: CATSEQGSYGYTF
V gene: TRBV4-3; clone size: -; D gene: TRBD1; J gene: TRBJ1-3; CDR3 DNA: TGCGCCAGCAGCCAAGATTGGAGACAGGGGTACGGAAACACCATATATTTT; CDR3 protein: CASSQDWRQGYGNTIYF
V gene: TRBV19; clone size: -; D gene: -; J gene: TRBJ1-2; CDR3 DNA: TGTGCCAGTAACGTTTGGGGAGGAGGCTACACCTTC; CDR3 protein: CASNVWGGGYTF
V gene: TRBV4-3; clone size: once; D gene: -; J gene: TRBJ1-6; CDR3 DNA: TGCGCCAGCAGCCAAGTAGGTGACAGAAGGTATAATTCACCCCTCCACTTT; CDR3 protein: CASSQVGDRRYNSPLHF